These T cell receptor beta chains were read from a single sample in a study of cytomegalovirus exposure and HLA in healthy donors. The repertoire was sequenced with immunoSEQ multiplex PCR; TCRdb's copy has only in-frame clones and lacks some. The data show around 200,000 clones, 75% to 85% seen once. The sequencing sample was made of PBMCs. The receptors stem from a girl aged 2-10 years in good health and CMV-seropositive. Both conserved end residues are part of each CDR3. D genes are given only for firm matches.

TRBJ1-6 TRBD1 TRBV4-1 CASSQEVRDRGYNSPLHF TGCGCCAGCAGCCAAGAAGTACGGGACAGGGGCTATAATTCACCCCTCCACTTT
TRBJ2-3 - TRBV5-4 CASSSVGGNTQYF TGTGCCAGCAGCTCCGTAGGGGGTAATACGCAGTATTTT
TRBJ1-5 TRBD1 TRBV6-1 CASCFDRDVNQPQHF TGTGCCAGCTGTTTTGACAGGGACGTGAATCAGCCCCAGCATTTT
TRBJ2-1 TRBD2 TRBV11-3 CASTISGTRDNEQFF TGTGCCAGCACAATTTCCGGGACTAGGGACAATGAGCAGTTCTTC
TRBJ1-5 - TRBV19 CASSIPVRRGNQPQHF TGTGCCAGTAGTATTCCGGTCCGGCGGGGCAATCAGCCCCAGCATTTT
TRBJ1-4 TRBD1 TRBV27 CASSSRQGAIEKLFF TGTGCCAGCAGTAGTAGACAGGGGGCGATCGAAAAACTGTTTTTT
TRBJ1-1 - TRBV30 CAWSVQALMNTEAFF TGTGCCTGGAGTGTACAGGCCCTCATGAACACTGAAGCTTTCTTT
TRBJ2-1 TRBD1 TRBV19 CASSQTTGGFNEQFF TGTGCCAGTAGTCAGACGACAGGGGGTTTCAATGAGCAGTTCTTC
TRBJ2-5 TRBD1 TRBV13 CASLRQGRETQYF TGTGCCAGCTTACGACAGGGAAGAGAGACCCAGTACTTC
TRBJ2-1 - TRBV6-5 CAVRGGEAYNEQFF TGTGCCGTCAGAGGGGGAGAAGCGTACAATGAGCAGTTCTTC
TRBJ2-7 TRBD1 TRBV12-5 CASGPQGQGSYEQYF TGTGCTAGTGGCCCACAAGGACAGGGATCCTACGAGCAGTACTTC